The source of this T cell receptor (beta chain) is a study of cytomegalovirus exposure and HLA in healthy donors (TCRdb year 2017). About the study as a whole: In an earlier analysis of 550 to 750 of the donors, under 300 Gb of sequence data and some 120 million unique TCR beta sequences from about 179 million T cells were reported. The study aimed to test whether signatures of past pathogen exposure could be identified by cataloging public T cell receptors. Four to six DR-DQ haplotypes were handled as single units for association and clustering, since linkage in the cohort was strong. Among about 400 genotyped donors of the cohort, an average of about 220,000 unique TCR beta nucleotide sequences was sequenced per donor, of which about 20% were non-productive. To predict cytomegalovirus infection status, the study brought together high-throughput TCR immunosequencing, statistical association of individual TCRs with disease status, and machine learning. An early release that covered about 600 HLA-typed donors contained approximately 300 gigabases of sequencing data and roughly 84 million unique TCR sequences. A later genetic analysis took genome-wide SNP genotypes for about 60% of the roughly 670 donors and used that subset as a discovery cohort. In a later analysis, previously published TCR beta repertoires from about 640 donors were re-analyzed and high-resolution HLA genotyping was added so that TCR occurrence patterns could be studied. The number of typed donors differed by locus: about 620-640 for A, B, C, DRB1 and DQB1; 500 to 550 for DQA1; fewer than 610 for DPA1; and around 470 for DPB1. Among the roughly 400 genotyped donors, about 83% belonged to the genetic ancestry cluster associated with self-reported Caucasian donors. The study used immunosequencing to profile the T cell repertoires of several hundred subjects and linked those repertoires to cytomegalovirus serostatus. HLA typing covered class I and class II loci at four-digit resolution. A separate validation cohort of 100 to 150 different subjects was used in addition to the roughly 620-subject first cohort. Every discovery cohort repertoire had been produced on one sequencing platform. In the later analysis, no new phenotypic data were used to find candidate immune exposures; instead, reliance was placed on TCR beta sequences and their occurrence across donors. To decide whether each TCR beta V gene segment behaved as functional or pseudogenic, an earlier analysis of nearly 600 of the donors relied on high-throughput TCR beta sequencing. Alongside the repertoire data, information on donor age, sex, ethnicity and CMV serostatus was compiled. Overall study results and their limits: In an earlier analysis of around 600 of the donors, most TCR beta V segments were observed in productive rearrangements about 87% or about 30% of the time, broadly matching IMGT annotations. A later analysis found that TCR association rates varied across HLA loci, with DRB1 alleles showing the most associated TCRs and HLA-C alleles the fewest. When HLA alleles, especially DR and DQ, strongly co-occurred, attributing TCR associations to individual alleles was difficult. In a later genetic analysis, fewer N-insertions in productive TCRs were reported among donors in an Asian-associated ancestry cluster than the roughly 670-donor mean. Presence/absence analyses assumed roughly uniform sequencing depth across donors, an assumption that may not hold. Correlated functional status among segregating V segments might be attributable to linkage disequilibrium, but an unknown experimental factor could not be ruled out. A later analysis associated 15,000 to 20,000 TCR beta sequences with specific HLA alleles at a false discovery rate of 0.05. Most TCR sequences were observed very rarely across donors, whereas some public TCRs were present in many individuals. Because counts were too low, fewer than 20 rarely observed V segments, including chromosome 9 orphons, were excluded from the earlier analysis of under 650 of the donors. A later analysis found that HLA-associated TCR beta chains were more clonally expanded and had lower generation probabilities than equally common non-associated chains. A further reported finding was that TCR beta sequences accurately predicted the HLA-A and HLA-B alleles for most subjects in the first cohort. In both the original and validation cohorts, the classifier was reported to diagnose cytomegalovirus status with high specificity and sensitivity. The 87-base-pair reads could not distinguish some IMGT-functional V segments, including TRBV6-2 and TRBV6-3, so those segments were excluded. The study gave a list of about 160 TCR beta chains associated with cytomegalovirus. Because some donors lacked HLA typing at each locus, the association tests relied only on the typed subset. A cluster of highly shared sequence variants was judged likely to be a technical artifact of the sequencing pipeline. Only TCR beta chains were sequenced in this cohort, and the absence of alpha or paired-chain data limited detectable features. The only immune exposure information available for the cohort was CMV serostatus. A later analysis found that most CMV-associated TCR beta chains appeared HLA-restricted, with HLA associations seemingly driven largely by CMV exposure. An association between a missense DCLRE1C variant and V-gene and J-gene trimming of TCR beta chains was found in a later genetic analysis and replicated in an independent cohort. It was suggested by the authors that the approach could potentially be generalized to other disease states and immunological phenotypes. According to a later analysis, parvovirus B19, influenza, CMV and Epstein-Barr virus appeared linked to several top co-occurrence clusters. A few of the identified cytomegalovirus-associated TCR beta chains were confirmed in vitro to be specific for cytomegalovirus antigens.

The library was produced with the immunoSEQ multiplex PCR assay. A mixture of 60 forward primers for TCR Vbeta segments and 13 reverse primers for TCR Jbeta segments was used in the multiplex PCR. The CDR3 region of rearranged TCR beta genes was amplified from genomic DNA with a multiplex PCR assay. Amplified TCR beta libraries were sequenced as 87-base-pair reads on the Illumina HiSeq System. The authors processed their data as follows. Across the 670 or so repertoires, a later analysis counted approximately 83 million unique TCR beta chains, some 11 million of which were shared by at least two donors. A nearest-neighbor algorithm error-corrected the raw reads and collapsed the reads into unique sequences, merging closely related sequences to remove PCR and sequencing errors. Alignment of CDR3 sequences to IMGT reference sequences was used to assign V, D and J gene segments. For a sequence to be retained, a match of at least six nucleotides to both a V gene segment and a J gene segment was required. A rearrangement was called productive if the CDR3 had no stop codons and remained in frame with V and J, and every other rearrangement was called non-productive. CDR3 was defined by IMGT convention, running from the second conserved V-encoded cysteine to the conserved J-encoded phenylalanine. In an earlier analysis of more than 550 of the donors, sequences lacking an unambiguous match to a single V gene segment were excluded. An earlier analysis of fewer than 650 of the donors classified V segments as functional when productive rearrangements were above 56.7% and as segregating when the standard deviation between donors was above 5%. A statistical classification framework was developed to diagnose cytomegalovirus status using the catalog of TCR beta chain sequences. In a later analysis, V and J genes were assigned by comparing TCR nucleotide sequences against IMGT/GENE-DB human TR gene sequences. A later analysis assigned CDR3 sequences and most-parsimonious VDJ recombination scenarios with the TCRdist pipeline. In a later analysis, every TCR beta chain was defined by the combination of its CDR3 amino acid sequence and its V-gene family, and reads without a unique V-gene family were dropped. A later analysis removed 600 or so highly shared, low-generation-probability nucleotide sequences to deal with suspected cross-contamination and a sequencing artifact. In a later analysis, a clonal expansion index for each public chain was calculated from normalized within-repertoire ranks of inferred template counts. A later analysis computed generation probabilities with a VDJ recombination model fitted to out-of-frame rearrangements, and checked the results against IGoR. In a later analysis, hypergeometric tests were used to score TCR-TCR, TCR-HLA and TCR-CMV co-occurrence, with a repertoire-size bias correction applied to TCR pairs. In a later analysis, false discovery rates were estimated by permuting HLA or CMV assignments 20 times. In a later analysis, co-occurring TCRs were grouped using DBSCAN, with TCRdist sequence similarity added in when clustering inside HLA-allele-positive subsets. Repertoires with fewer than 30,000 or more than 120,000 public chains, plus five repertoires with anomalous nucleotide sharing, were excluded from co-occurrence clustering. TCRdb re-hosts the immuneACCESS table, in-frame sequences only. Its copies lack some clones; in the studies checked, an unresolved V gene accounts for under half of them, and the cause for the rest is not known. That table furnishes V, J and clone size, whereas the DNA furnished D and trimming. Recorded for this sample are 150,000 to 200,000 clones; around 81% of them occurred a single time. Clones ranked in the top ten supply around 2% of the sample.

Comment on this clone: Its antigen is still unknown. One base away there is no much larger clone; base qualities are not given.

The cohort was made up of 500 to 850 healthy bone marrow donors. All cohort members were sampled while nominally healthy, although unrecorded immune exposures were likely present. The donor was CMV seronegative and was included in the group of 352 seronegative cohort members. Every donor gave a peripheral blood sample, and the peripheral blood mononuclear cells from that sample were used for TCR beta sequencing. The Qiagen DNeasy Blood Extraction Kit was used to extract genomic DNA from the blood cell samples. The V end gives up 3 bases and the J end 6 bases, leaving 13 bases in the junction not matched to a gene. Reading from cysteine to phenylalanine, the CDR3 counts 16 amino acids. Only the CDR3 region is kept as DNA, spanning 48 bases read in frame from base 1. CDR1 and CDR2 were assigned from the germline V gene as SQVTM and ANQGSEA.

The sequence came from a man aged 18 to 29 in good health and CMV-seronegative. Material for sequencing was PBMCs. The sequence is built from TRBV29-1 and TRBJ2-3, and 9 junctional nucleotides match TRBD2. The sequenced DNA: TGCAGCGTTGAGAGGCTAGCGGGGTCCTCCGGGGATACGCAGTATTTT. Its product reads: CSVERLAGSSGDTQYF.